These 26 T cell receptor beta chains came from one sample sequenced in a study of cytomegalovirus exposure and HLA in healthy donors. Vbeta (60) and Jbeta (13) primers were used in the PCR. Clones were read by immunoSEQ multiplex PCR, and TCRdb kept only the in-frame ones, dropping some. This sample has just under 45,000 clones, with roughly half found just once. Sequenced sample: PBMCs. Receptors were obtained from a man aged 55 to 70 in good health and CMV-seronegative.

This clone showed up just a few times. The CDR3 loop reads CASSYSYGESYEQYF. The DNA of the CDR3 is TGTGCCAGCAGTTACTCGTACGGGGAATCCTACGAGCAGTACTTC. The chain has TRBV6-5 and TRBJ2-7; D possibly corresponds to TRBD2 (5 bases). Trimming removed 0 bases from V and 1 base from J, with 10 bases in between. The CDR3 is 15 amino acids. The germline CDR1 and CDR2 sequences are MNHEY and SVGAGI.

This sequence joins TRBV10-2 and TRBJ1-5; 7 bases map to TRBD1. V lost 5 bases, J lost 6 bases, and 4 bases stayed unmatched. This CDR3 has 13 amino acids. Per the germline V gene, CDR1 is WSHSY and CDR2 is SAAADI. CDR3 protein: CASSFDRVQPQHF. DNA for the CDR3: TGCGCCAGCAGTTTCGACAGGGTTCAGCCCCAGCATTTT.

The chain is built from TRBV5-1 and TRBJ2-7, with D tentatively TRBD1 (5 bases). CDR1 and CDR2 (germline): SGHRS, YFSETQ. The CDR3 spans 13 residues. The ends were cut back, 5 bases at V and 6 bases at J, with 15 bases in the middle. The CDR3 reads CASSKGPSGEQYF. The DNA of the CDR3 is TGCGCCAGCAGTAAGGGGCCCAGTGGCGAGCAGTACTTC.

This clone was detected a few times. The gene calls are TRBV5-4 and TRBJ2-7, with TRBD2 matching over 8 bases. V gave up 1 base and J gave up 2 bases; unmatched junction bases: 8. The CDR3 is made up of 16 amino acids. Germline CDR1 SGHNT, CDR2 YYREEE (reference sequence). The CDR3 DNA is TGTGCCAGCAGCTTGATCTCAGCGGGAGACACCTACGAGCAGTACTTC. Protein product: CASSLISAGDTYEQYF.

The V call is TRBV19, the J call TRBJ2-3; TRBD1 is a possible D gene (5 bases). CDR3 length equals 11 residues. Trimming shortened V by 4 bases and J by 6 bases, and 5 bases separated the two germline ends. Looked up from germline, CDR1 is LNHDA and CDR2 is SQIVND (reference sequence). The chain's CDR3 is CASSTGDTQYF. CDR3 nucleotides: TGTGCCAGTAGTACAGGGGATACGCAGTATTTT.

This chain joins TRBV30 and TRBJ2-1, with D possibly matching TRBD2 (8 bases). The V and J ends lost 3 bases and 9 bases respectively, with 24 bases between them. Germline values: CDR1 GTSNPN, CDR2 SVGIG (reference sequence). This CDR3 comprises 16 residues. The CDR3 sequence is CAWRAGLGGMGGEQFF. The CDR3 DNA reads TGTGCCTGGAGAGCGGGACTAGGGGGCATGGGTGGTGAGCAGTTCTTC.

This clone was counted a few times. This chain connects TRBV6-5 to TRBJ2-7; TRBD1 aligns across 8 bases. V shed 6 bases, J shed 9 bases, and the junction held 16 bases outside the gene matches. CDR3 size: 15 residues. Germline CDR1 is MNHEY and CDR2 is SVGAGI. The CDR3 nucleotides read TGTGCCAGCAGCACACCCGGGACAGGTTACAAAACGCAGTACTTC. Translated, it gives CASSTPGTGYKTQYF.

This clone was seen a single time. The chain has TRBV4-2 and TRBJ1-1; no firm D call. Looked up from germline, CDR1 is LGHNA and CDR2 is YNFKEQ. The CDR3 is 17 amino acids. V gave up 2 bases and J gave up 10 bases, with 26 bases separating them. The chain's CDR3 is CASSQSTGRTDPPRAFF. In DNA form, the CDR3 reads TGTGCCAGCAGCCAAAGTACCGGGAGGACGGACCCACCTAGAGCTTTCTTT.

V usage is TRBV9 and J usage is TRBJ1-1, with a tentative D call TRBD1 (6 bases). V lost 3 bases, J lost 4 bases, and 16 bases lay in between. Per the germline V gene, CDR1 is SGDLS and CDR2 is YYNGEE. The CDR3 extends over 15 amino acids. CDR3 DNA: TGTGCCAGCAGCGCCGGATTAACAGGGATCACTGAAGCTTTCTTT. Protein sequence: CASSAGLTGITEAFF. Based on the CDR3 plus reference TRBV9 and TRBJ1-1, the full variable domain is DSGVTQTPKHLITATGQRVTLRCSPRSGDLSVYWYQQSLDQGLQFLIQYYNGEERAKGNILERFSAQQFPDLHSELNLSSLELGDSALYFCASSAGLTGITEAFFGQGTRLTVV.

The rearrangement joins TRBV27 to TRBJ2-7, with a tentative D call TRBD1 (5 bases). The CDR3 is made up of 13 amino acids. V was cut by 5 bases and J by 9 bases, with 17 bases left in between. The V gene's germline CDR1 is MNHEY and CDR2 SMNVEV (reference sequence). CDR3 loop: CASSLNAQVGQYF. CDR3 in DNA: TGTGCCAGCAGTCTCAACGCACAGGTAGGGCAGTACTTC.

The chain joins TRBV7-8 to TRBJ2-5, with 11 positions matching TRBD2. The last part of the DNA fits TRBJ2-7 better; the J call may be wrong. CDR3 size: 14 residues. Germline CDR1 reads SGHVS; CDR2 reads FQNEAQ. The chain's CDR3 is CASSPTSGSYEQYF. The CDR3 DNA reads as TGTGCCAGCAGCCCAACTAGCGGGAGTTACGAGCAGTACTTC.

This clone was observed a few times. The CDR3 protein is CASSRNSAGGGYNEQFF. The CDR3 region has the DNA TGCGCCAGCAGCCGGAACTCCGCGGGAGGCGGATACAATGAGCAGTTCTTC. The V and J genes are TRBV4-3 and TRBJ2-1; 8 positions match TRBD2. The CDR3 extends over 17 amino acids. Germline V CDR1 and CDR2: LGHNA, YSLEER. Trimming cost V 4 bases and J 4 bases; bases outside gene matches: 12.

This clone was counted only a few times. The CDR3, as DNA: TGCAGCGTTGTGCGGGGAGTGGACGAGCAGTACTTC. This codes for CSVVRGVDEQYF. The V and J genes are TRBV29-1 and TRBJ2-7; TRBD2 is a possible D gene (6 bases). CDR3 length: 12 amino acids. In germline, CDR1 is SQVTM, CDR2 ANQGSEA. The V gene lost 4 bases and the J gene lost 5 bases, with 12 bases spanning the gap.

This clone is termed medium-sized. This rearrangement joins TRBV6-6 to TRBJ2-1, with D possibly TRBD2 on 5 matching bases. Trimming took 8 bases from V and 1 from J, leaving 9 bases between them. The CDR3 is 13 residues long. Germline V lookup: CDR1 MNHNY, CDR2 SVGAGI (reference sequence). DNA of the CDR3: TGTGCCAGCTCCGGGATTTCCTACAATGAGCAGTTCTTC. It yields the protein CASSGISYNEQFF.

This chain links TRBV7-2 with TRBJ1-1; the D gene is possibly TRBD1 (5 bases). V was trimmed by 2 bases and J by 1 base, leaving 8 bases between them. The germline CDR1 and CDR2 sequences are SGHTA and FQGNSA. The length of the CDR3 is 14 residues. CDR3 DNA sequence: TGTGCCAGCAGCTTACAGGGTAGGAACACTGAAGCTTTCTTT. Translated: CASSLQGRNTEAFF. The whole variable domain, filled in from reference TRBV7-2 and TRBJ1-1, reads GAGVSQSPSNKVTEKGKDVELRCDPISGHTALYWYRQSLGQGLEFLIYFQGNSAPDKSGLPSDRFSAERTGGSVSTLTIQRTQQEDSAVYLCASSLQGRNTEAFFGQGTRLTVV.

This clone was counted between two and nine times. This rearrangement joins TRBV4-1 to TRBJ1-2, with TRBD1 identical over 9 bases. CDR3 length: 15 residues. V lost 6 bases, J lost 4 bases, and 9 bases stayed unmatched. Germline lookup yields CDR1 MGHRA and CDR2 YSYEKL. CDR3 nucleotides: TGCGCCAGCAGAGGCGGGACAGGGAGACTCTATGGCTACACCTTC. It codes for CASRGGTGRLYGYTF.

The V gene is TRBV28, the J gene TRBJ2-4, with D possibly matching TRBD1 (6 bases). The germline V and J ends were trimmed by 5 bases and 9 bases, with 11 bases remaining between them. The CDR3 contains 12 residues. Germline CDR1 MDHEN, CDR2 SYDVKM. This CDR3 reads CASSTQGTIQYF. CDR3 sequence (DNA): TGTGCCAGCAGTACACAGGGTACCATTCAGTACTTC. The full variable domain, its missing parts supplied by reference TRBV28 and TRBJ2-4, is DVKVTQSSRYLVKRTGEKVFLECVQDMDHENMFWYRQDPGLGLRLIYFSYDVKMKEKGDIPEGYSVSREKKERFSLILESASTNQTSMYLCASSTQGTIQYFGAGTRLSVL.

This clone was observed a handful of times. CDR3: CASSYGRSLRVEQYF. CDR3 DNA: TGTGCCAGCAGTTACGGGAGGTCCCTTCGGGTGGAGCAGTACTTC. J is TRBJ2-5 and V is TRBV6-5, with D perhaps TRBD2 (6 bases). The V gene's germline CDR1 is MNHEY and CDR2 SVGAGI. Trimming left V 2 bases short and J 11 bases short, with 21 bases between. This CDR3 comprises 15 residues.

This clone was recorded only once. The chain is built from TRBV7-6 and TRBJ2-7; weak D call: TRBD1 (5 bases). Trimming pared 4 bases from V and 6 bases from J, leaving 10 bases between. This CDR3 contains 12 residues. CDR1 SGHVS and CDR2 FNYEAQ come from the germline V gene. The CDR3 DNA follows: TGTGCCAGCAGCTCCGGGCAGGGCGAGCAGTACTTC. This translates into CASSSGQGEQYF.

This clone has more than one count but fewer than ten. J is TRBJ1-1 and V is TRBV9; D might be TRBD1 (5 bases). This CDR3 comprises 15 residues. Germline V lookup: CDR1 SGDLS, CDR2 YYNGEE. The ends were cut back, 0 bases at V and 1 base at J, with 10 bases in the middle. In DNA form, the CDR3 reads TGTGCCAGCAGCGTAGGGGCGGGGCGGAACACTGAAGCTTTCTTT. The encoded protein is CASSVGAGRNTEAFF.

V and J are TRBV7-6 and TRBJ2-1; the D is unclear. Germline CDR1 SGHVS, CDR2 FNYEAQ. This CDR3 is built from 15 residues. V was cut by 2 bases and J by 9 bases, with 17 bases left in between. CDR3 loop: CASSLTQSGLTEQFF. As DNA, the CDR3 is TGTGCCAGCAGCTTAACTCAGTCTGGGCTGACTGAGCAGTTCTTC.

J is TRBJ2-2 and V is TRBV2; D unclear. Trimming cost V 6 bases and J 5 bases, with 4 bases left between them. The CDR3 runs to 11 residues. CDR1 and CDR2 from the germline V gene are SNHLY and FYNNEI. The CDR3 nucleotides are TGTGCCAGCAGGAGTACCGGGGAGCTGTTTTTT. Protein product: CASRSTGELFF.

This clone has just a few counts. The J gene is TRBJ1-5, the V gene TRBV4-1; D may be TRBD1 (5 bases). The CDR3 runs to 19 residues. Trimming left V 2 bases short and J 0 bases short, with 20 bases between. Germline CDR1 reads MGHRA; CDR2 reads YSYEKL. The CDR3 DNA follows: TGCGCCAGCAGCCAATTGGGACTTGGGACGTATAATAGCAATCAGCCCCAGCATTTT. Translated: CASSQLGLGTYNSNQPQHF.

The chain recombines TRBV29-1 with TRBJ2-1, with a tentative D call TRBD2 (7 bases). CDR1 is SQVTM, CDR2 ANQGSEA, per germline. The CDR3 is 16 amino acids. Trimming removed 0 bases from V and 1 base from J, with 13 bases in between. The CDR3 loop is CSVEEGRGGSYNEQFF. CDR3 DNA sequence: TGCAGCGTTGAAGAGGGCAGGGGAGGGTCCTACAATGAGCAGTTCTTC.

This clone has a handful of counts. The CDR3 here is CSVAGEGNQPQHF. The CDR3 DNA follows: TGCAGCGTTGCGGGGGAAGGCAATCAGCCCCAGCATTTT. The rearrangement joins TRBV29-1 to TRBJ1-5; maybe TRBD1 (5 bases). V shed 4 bases and J shed 2 bases, with 9 bases lying between them. CDR1 is SQVTM, CDR2 ANQGSEA, per germline. The CDR3 runs 13 residues.

This clone ranks as medium-sized. CDR3 DNA: TGCAGCGTCGGGACTAGCGGTAACAATGAGCAGTTCTTC. It encodes CSVGTSGNNEQFF. This chain uses TRBV29-1 with TRBJ2-1; 11 positions match TRBD2. CDR1 is SQVTM and CDR2 is ANQGSEA in the germline V gene. The CDR3 is 13 amino acids. V was clipped by 6 bases and J by 5 bases; unmatched bases: 3.